This TCR beta chain was captured by sequencing in a study of blood T cell repertoires in COVID-19. Across the whole study: Sample material is recorded as cDNA or gDNA derived from T cells, B-cell-depleted T cells, or PBMCs.

The study assigned cohorts using participant-reported clinical history. Cohort 3 recovery required two negative PCRs, clearance, or symptom resolution. TCRdb keeps only in-frame clones here, not all; method: immunoSEQ multiplex PCR. The sample consists of 300,000 to 450,000 clones, around 87% of them appearing once. The CDR3 is 15 residues long. The ends were cut back, 1 base at V and 1 base at J, with 7 bases in the middle. Germline V gives CDR1 MNHNS, CDR2 SASEGT. This clone appeared a few times. The TCR was taken from a man aged 30 to 39 who had recovered from COVID-19. V usage is TRBV6-1 and J usage is TRBJ2-2; D unresolved. The sample taken for sequencing was PBMCs or T cells enriched from blood (not recorded which). The CDR3 spells CASSEGQVNTGELFF. For the CDR3, the DNA is TGTGCCAGCAGTGAAGGCCAGGTGAACACCGGGGAGCTGTTTTTT.